The next 3 T cell receptor beta chains were all read from a single sample in a study of blood T cell repertoires in COVID-19. Generated by immunoSEQ multiplex PCR, the TCRdb table keeps only in-frame clones and is missing some. The table includes some 110,000 clones, 70% to 90% detected once. The source material was peripheral blood. All receptors come from a man between 65 and 85 years old who had recovered from COVID-19.

J is TRBJ2-2 and V is TRBV5-1; perhaps TRBD1 as D (6 bases). Germline V lookup: CDR1 SGHRS, CDR2 YFSETQ. V lost 0 bases and J 0 bases, leaving 9 bases between the germline ends. CDR3 length equals 16 residues. The CDR3 protein is CASSLANRANTGELFF. CDR3 bases: TGCGCCAGCAGCTTGGCCAACAGGGCGAACACCGGGGAGCTGTTTTTT.

The chain couples TRBV7-9 to TRBJ2-3; 7 positions match TRBD2. V was clipped by 2 bases and J by 5 bases; unmatched bases: 7. The length of the CDR3 is 15 residues. Per germline, CDR1 SEHNR and CDR2 FQNEAQ (reference sequence). CDR3 residues: CASSLHGGEGDTQYF. As DNA, the CDR3 is TGTGCCAGCAGCTTACATGGAGGGGAGGGAGATACGCAGTATTTT.

The V and J genes are TRBV19 and TRBJ2-3; weak D call: TRBD2 (5 bases). The CDR3 loop spans 16 amino acids. The germline V and J ends were trimmed by 2 bases and 5 bases, with 17 bases remaining between them. Germline CDR1 reads LNHDA; CDR2 reads SQIVND (reference sequence). The CDR3 DNA is TGTGCCAGTAGTATACGCTCTTCGGCGGGCAGAGATACGCAGTATTTT. It codes for CASSIRSSAGRDTQYF.